The clone carrying this TCR beta chain has a handful of counts. Its antigen is not identified. The entry originates in a study of response to subunit inactivated influenza vaccine. Broader study findings: Each seasonal influenza vaccination recruits few new T cells, the authors suggested.

TCRdb reprocessed the RT-PCR reads via MiXCR and lists one record per CDR3 protein. The data contain 550,000 to 650,000 distinct CDR3 sequences, over 9.5% of them singletons. This TCR came from a man between 50 and 59 years old who received an inactivated influenza vaccine. The sample in question was PBMCs from blood, obtained on the day of vaccination.

CDR3 sequence (DNA): TGTGCCAGCACCCTTGGGACTAGCGGGACAAAGCAGTTCTTC. It encodes CASTLGTSGTKQFF. The chain uses TRBV6-2 or TRBV6-3 and TRBJ2-1; 13 bases map to TRBD2. Losses at the gene ends were 7 bases for V and 11 bases for J; bases not matched to a gene: 8. Germline V gene data show CDR1 as MNHEY and CDR2 as SVGEGT. The CDR3 loop spans 14 amino acids.